One T cell receptor (beta chain) is described in this entry. As yet, its antigen is unknown. This entry belongs to a study of CD8+ T cells in alopecia areata. Study information: Treated patients were dosed with oral tofacitinib, taking 5 to 10 mg twice daily.

The study, taken as a whole, reports: A single nonresponder leaves the baseline CD8+ expansion link to response uncertain.

CDR1 is MNHEY, CDR2 SMNVEV, per germline (reference sequence). There are 12 residues in the CDR3. V was pared by 8 bases and J by 9 bases, with 7 bases of the junction left unmatched. cDNA serving as the sequencing template came from extracted, reverse transcribed RNA. Clones were read by immunoSEQ multiplex PCR, and TCRdb kept only the in-frame ones, dropping some. The sample carries about 190,000 clones, approximately 61% recorded once. Treatment given: oral pan-JAK inhibitor, 5-10 mg twice daily. Source: CD4+ T cells sorted from blood, taken at week 24, from a patient treated with tofacitinib. This chain links TRBV27 with TRBJ1-1, with 9 bases matching TRBD1. The receptor was isolated from a human donor with alopecia areata. The CDR3 spells CASGQGRAKAFF. The CDR3 bases are TGTGCCAGCGGACAGGGGAGGGCGAAAGCTTTCTTT.